Listed here is a single T cell receptor (beta chain). Its target is not known. The data are from a study of T cells in narcolepsy. Study-level findings and limits: In some patient and control memory CD4+ samples, autoreactive clones were absent. Blood of same and different patients, but not healthy controls, reportedly held recurring autoreactive clonotypes.

Germline CDR1 is MNHEY and CDR2 is SMNVEV (reference sequence). V was clipped by 5 bases and J by 0 bases, with 8 bases between them. This CDR3 comprises 15 residues. The table came from immunoSEQ multiplex PCR; TCRdb's copy has only in-frame clones and leaves some out. Of tens of thousands of clones listed, about 60% are singletons. Sequencing was carried out using memory (CD45RA-) CD4+ T cells from blood. This clonotype was sampled from a human donor in good health. The J gene is TRBJ1-6, the V gene TRBV27, with no clear D. The CDR3 DNA is TGTGCCAGCAGTAGATCGGGCTCCTATAATTCACCCCTCCACTTT. Protein product: CASSRSGSYNSPLHF.